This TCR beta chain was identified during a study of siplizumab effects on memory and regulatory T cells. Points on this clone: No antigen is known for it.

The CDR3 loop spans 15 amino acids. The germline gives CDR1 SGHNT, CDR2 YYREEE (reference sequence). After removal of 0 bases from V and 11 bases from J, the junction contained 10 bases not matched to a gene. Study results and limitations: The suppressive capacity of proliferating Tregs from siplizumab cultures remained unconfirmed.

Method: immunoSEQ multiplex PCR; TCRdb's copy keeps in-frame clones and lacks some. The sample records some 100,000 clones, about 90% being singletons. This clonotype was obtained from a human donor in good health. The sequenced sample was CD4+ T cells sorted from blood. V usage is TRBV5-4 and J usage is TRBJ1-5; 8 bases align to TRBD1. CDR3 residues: CASSLGGTGMTTQHF. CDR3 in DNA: TGTGCCAGCAGCTTGGGTGGGACAGGAATGACGACCCAGCATTTT.